Presented here are 27 T cell receptor beta chains from one specimen sequenced in a study of blood T cell repertoires in COVID-19. The assay was immunoSEQ multiplex PCR, and TCRdb's table has in-frame clones only and misses some. The table lists 70,000 to 80,000 clones, about four fifths of them singletons, with roughly 15% in the top ten. Input material: peripheral blood. The receptor set was obtained from a woman aged 80 or over with acute or convalescent COVID-19.

V is TRBV3-1 (or the pseudogene TRBV3-2) and J is TRBJ1-3; D is unclear. V was cut by 1 base and J by 1 base, with 11 bases left in between. The CDR3 is 16 amino acids. Germline assignment: CDR1 LGHDT and CDR2 YNNKEL (reference sequence). The CDR3 nucleotides are TGTGCCAGCAGCCAAGTCTCAGGAAAATCTGGAAACACCATATATTTT. Its translation: CASSQVSGKSGNTIYF.

The J gene is TRBJ2-7, the V gene TRBV7-2, with 9 bases fitting TRBD2. Germline CDR1 reads SGHTA; CDR2 reads FQGNSA. Trimming cost V 8 bases and J 2 bases; bases outside gene matches: 7. This CDR3 has 14 amino acids. CDR3 nucleotides: TGTGCCAGCCTGGAGGCTAGCGGGACCTACGAGCAGTACTTC. This translates into CASLEASGTYEQYF.

V usage is TRBV7-6 and J usage is TRBJ1-1; D may be TRBD1 (5 bases). CDR1 SGHVS and CDR2 FNYEAQ come from the germline V gene. Trimming stripped 1 base from V and 0 bases from J, with 15 bases between. The CDR3 has 17 residues. CDR3 region: CASSLVAGAGLNTEAFF. CDR3 DNA sequence: TGTGCCAGCAGCTTAGTAGCTGGGGCGGGGCTGAACACTGAAGCTTTCTTT.

The CDR3 region is CASSLRQGAFSEQYF. CDR3 coding DNA: TGCGCCAGCAGCTTGAGACAGGGGGCGTTCTCGGAGCAGTACTTC. The J gene is TRBJ2-7, the V gene TRBV5-1; 10 positions agree with TRBD1. The germline V gene has CDR1 SGHRS and CDR2 YFSETQ. CDR3 length: 15 residues. J gave up 7 bases and V 1 base, and 8 bases lay outside the gene matches.

CDR3 coding DNA: TGCGCCAGCAGCCAAGATCTACGGGAGACCCAGTACTTC. The encoded protein is CASSQDLRETQYF. This chain links TRBV4-3 with TRBJ2-5; no reliable D call. Germline CDR1 and CDR2: LGHNA and YSLEER. The CDR3 sequence is 13 residues long. V lost 0 bases to trimming and J lost 5 bases, with 7 bases between them.

J is TRBJ1-4 and V is TRBV5-1; 7 bases map to TRBD1. This CDR3 has 17 residues. The germline V gene has CDR1 SGHRS and CDR2 YFSETQ. The junction had 15 bases not matched to a gene; V was cut back by 2 bases and J by 8 bases. The CDR3 DNA reads TGCGCCAGCAGCTTTTGGGAGATAGGGACAGCAAACGAAAAACTGTTTTTT. Its translation: CASSFWEIGTANEKLFF.

The chain combines TRBV27 with TRBJ1-2; TRBD1 matches at 11 bases. The CDR3 runs to 14 residues. The germline CDR1 and CDR2 sequences are MNHEY and SMNVEV (reference sequence). V shed 5 bases, J shed 8 bases, and the junction held 7 bases outside the gene matches. CDR3 loop: CASSPGQGGGGYTF. CDR3 nucleotide sequence: TGTGCCAGCAGTCCGGGACAGGGGGGAGGAGGCTACACCTTC.

The count of this clone is one. The V and J genes are TRBV2 and TRBJ1-2; no reliable D call. V was pared by 1 base and J by 1 base, with 7 bases between. The CDR3 has 14 amino acids. Germline lookup yields CDR1 SNHLY and CDR2 FYNNEI. The DNA for the CDR3 is TGTGCCAGCAGTGAAGTCCATTTTAACTATGGCTACACCTTC. The encoded protein is CASSEVHFNYGYTF.

This chain uses TRBV5-1 with TRBJ2-3; a possible D gene is TRBD2 (6 bases). CDR1 SGHRS and CDR2 YFSETQ come from the germline V gene. The CDR3 runs to 15 residues. Trimming removed 0 bases from V and 3 bases from J, with 11 bases in between. CDR3 bases: TGCGCCAGCAGCTTGGTCGGGAGTCCGACAGATACGCAGTATTTT. Translation gives CASSLVGSPTDTQYF.

The chain uses TRBV7-9 and TRBJ2-3; TRBD1 matches 7 bases. V lost 0 bases, J lost 2 bases, and 2 bases stayed unmatched. The germline gives CDR1 SEHNR, CDR2 FQNEAQ (reference sequence). This CDR3 has 15 residues. CDR3 coding DNA: TGTGCCAGCAGCTTAGCGACAGGGTCCACAGATACGCAGTATTTT. Its translation: CASSLATGSTDTQYF.

The V call is TRBV7-3, the J call TRBJ2-1; TRBD2 matches at 14 bases. Germline assignment: CDR1 SGHTA and CDR2 FQGTGA. CDR3 length: 16 amino acids. V trimming: 5 bases; J trimming: 6 bases; junction bases outside the gene matches: 6. CDR3 nucleotides: TGTGCCAGCAGCCTTGGGGGACTAGCGGGAGTCAATGAGCAGTTCTTC. Encoded protein: CASSLGGLAGVNEQFF.

This clone was seen a single time. The V call is TRBV28, the J call TRBJ2-7; 11 bases map to TRBD2. V trimming: 1 base; J trimming: 1 base; junction bases outside the gene matches: 6. The CDR3 has 17 amino acids. CDR1 is MDHEN and CDR2 is SYDVKM in the germline V gene. In nucleotides, the CDR3 is TGTGCCAGCAGTTTATTTCGACTAGCGGGACGATCCTACGAGCAGTACTTC. It specifies CASSLFRLAGRSYEQYF.

The chain couples TRBV7-9 to TRBJ1-2; D not certain. There are 14 residues in the CDR3. Germline values: CDR1 SEHNR, CDR2 FQNEAQ (reference sequence). V gave up 4 bases and J gave up 4 bases, with 13 bases separating them. For the CDR3, the DNA is TGTGCCAGCAGCTCATCCACAGCCCTCTATGGCTACACCTTC. Encoded protein: CASSSSTALYGYTF.

The chain carries TRBV27 and TRBJ1-4, with D tentatively TRBD1 (6 bases). The CDR3 spans 14 residues. Germline CDR1 and CDR2: MNHEY and SMNVEV (reference sequence). V was clipped by 7 bases and J by 4 bases, with 13 bases between them. The CDR3 DNA follows: TGTGCCAGCACTTCGACAGGTCTTAATGAAAAACTGTTTTTT. Its translation: CASTSTGLNEKLFF.

The gene calls are TRBV6-2 or TRBV6-3 and TRBJ2-5, with 7 nucleotides matching TRBD2. The germline V gene has CDR1 MNHEY and CDR2 SVGEGT. V lost 0 bases to trimming and J lost 5 bases; unmatched junction nucleotides: 6. This CDR3 contains 15 residues. CDR3 region: CASSYSAGVVETQYF. CDR3 coding DNA: TGTGCCAGCAGTTACTCGGCGGGAGTTGTGGAGACCCAGTACTTC.

DNA of the CDR3: TGTGCCAGCTCCCTTGACTGGAGGTATTCCGGGGAGCTGTTTTTT. Its translation is CASSLDWRYSGELFF. This sequence joins TRBV5-4 and TRBJ2-2, with TRBD2 as a possible D gene (5 bases). Looked up from germline, CDR1 is SGHNT and CDR2 is YYREEE (reference sequence). Between the trimmed V and J ends, which lost 7 bases and 6 bases, there was a span of 19 bases. This CDR3 is 15 amino acids long.

V usage is TRBV19 and J usage is TRBJ2-2; 12 bases line up with TRBD2. CDR1 and CDR2 from the germline V gene are LNHDA and SQIVND (reference sequence). The CDR3 loop spans 18 amino acids. After removal of 5 bases from V and 0 bases from J, the junction contained 7 bases not matched to a gene. CDR3 amino acids: CASSPRTSGNPNTGELFF. The CDR3 bases are TGTGCCAGTAGTCCGCGGACTAGCGGGAATCCGAACACCGGGGAGCTGTTTTTT.

This clone is a singleton in its sample. The CDR3 bases are TGTGCCAGCCGTCTACCGAGCTCCTACGAGCAGTACTTC. Its protein product is CASRLPSSYEQYF. The V call is TRBV6-5, the J call TRBJ2-7; D is ambiguous. V was cut by 8 bases and J by 0 bases, with 11 bases left in between. Looked up from germline, CDR1 is MNHEY and CDR2 is SVGAGI. This CDR3 is 13 amino acids long.

The chain carries TRBV5-1 and TRBJ1-1, with D perhaps matching TRBD1 (6 bases). V lost 0 bases and J 8 bases, leaving 8 bases between the germline ends. The germline CDR1 and CDR2 sequences are SGHRS and YFSETQ. The CDR3 has 12 amino acids. The CDR3 region has the DNA TGCGCCAGCAGCTTGGAAAGGGGGGAAGCTTTCTTT. This codes for CASSLERGEAFF.

This chain joins TRBV9 and TRBJ2-2, with 7 bases matching TRBD2. The trim removed 1 base at V and 5 bases at J, leaving 5 bases unmatched. CDR3 length: 15 amino acids. In germline, CDR1 is SGDLS, CDR2 YYNGEE. CDR3 DNA: TGTGCCAGCAGCGTACGGGGGGTCAGAACCGGGGAGCTGTTTTTT. It yields the protein CASSVRGVRTGELFF.

V and J are TRBV5-1 and TRBJ2-7, with TRBD2 as a possible D gene (6 bases). The V gene's germline CDR1 is SGHRS and CDR2 YFSETQ. The CDR3 spans 14 residues. V was pared by 3 bases and J by 2 bases, with 12 bases between. The CDR3 sequence is CASSSEGITYEQYF. CDR3 coding DNA: TGCGCCAGCAGCTCGGAGGGAATAACCTACGAGCAGTACTTC.

This chain links TRBV11-3 with TRBJ2-1; possibly TRBD1 for D (5 bases). This CDR3 is built from 16 residues. Germline CDR1 is SGHNT and CDR2 is YENEEA. With 0 bases removed from V and 4 bases from J, the gap between germline ends came to 13 bases. In nucleotides, the CDR3 is TGTGCCAGCAGCTTAGATAAGGCAGGGTATTACAATGAGCAGTTCTTC. Translated: CASSLDKAGYYNEQFF.

This clone was counted a few times. The J gene is TRBJ1-4, the V gene TRBV7-9; possibly TRBD1 for D (5 bases). CDR1 SEHNR and CDR2 FQNEAQ come from the germline V gene (reference sequence). The V gene lost 2 bases and the J gene lost 7 bases, with 14 bases spanning the gap. CDR3 length equals 15 residues. CDR3 in amino acids: CASSLIAAGIEKLFF. The CDR3 DNA is TGTGCCAGCAGCTTAATAGCGGCAGGGATTGAAAAACTGTTTTTT.

V and J are TRBV5-1 and TRBJ2-2, with a tentative D call TRBD2 (7 bases). Germline V gene lookup returns CDR1 SGHRS and CDR2 YFSETQ. V was pared by 6 bases and J by 6 bases, with 12 bases between. The CDR3 totals 13 residues. The CDR3 loop is CASNSGGSGELFF. The CDR3, as DNA: TGCGCCAGCAATTCGGGGGGCTCCGGGGAGCTGTTTTTT.

V is TRBV27 and J is TRBJ1-1; D is uncertain. V shed 2 bases and J shed 1 base, with 8 bases lying between them. In germline, CDR1 is MNHEY, CDR2 SMNVEV (reference sequence). CDR3 length equals 14 residues. CDR3 region: CASSLRGGNTEAFF. The DNA for the CDR3 is TGTGCCAGCAGTTTACGGGGAGGGAACACTGAAGCTTTCTTT.

This clone was found a few times. The genes are TRBV5-1 and TRBJ2-2; 11 nucleotides agree with TRBD2. Germline-derived CDR1 and CDR2 are SGHRS and YFSETQ. The CDR3 runs 16 residues. The V gene end was trimmed by 5 bases and the J gene end by 5 bases; junction bases not matched to a gene: 8. The CDR3 DNA reads TGCGCCAGCAGAGGTGGAACTAGCGGGAGAACCGGGGAGCTGTTTTTT. It specifies CASRGGTSGRTGELFF.

CDR3 bases: TGTGCCAGCAGCTTGCACAGCTCCTACGAGCAGTACTTC. Protein: CASSLHSSYEQYF. The V call is TRBV5-4, the J call TRBJ2-7; D uncertain. The germline V gene encodes CDR1 SGHNT and CDR2 YYREEE (reference sequence). This CDR3 region has 13 residues. Trimming pared 1 base from V and 0 bases from J, leaving 5 bases between. Full variable domain (remainder filled in from reference TRBV5-4 and TRBJ2-7): ETGVTQSPTHLIKTRGQQVTLRCSSQSGHNTVSWYQQALGQGPQFIFQYYREEENGRGNFPPRFSGLQFPNYSSELNVNALELDDSALYLCASSLHSSYEQYFGPGTRLTVT.